A selection of T cell receptor beta chains follows, all from one sample in a study of blood T cell repertoires in COVID-19. The table came from immunoSEQ multiplex PCR; TCRdb's copy has only in-frame clones and leaves some out. This table holds about 150,000 clones, 80% to 90% found once. Sequencing used peripheral blood. These receptors came from a woman aged 60 to 75 with COVID-19, enrolled during active disease. Each CDR3 is given with its conserved first and last residue. D genes are given only for firm matches. Expanded clones get a size class; other rows say once, few or many, or leave the size out.

V gene,J gene,clone size,D gene,CDR3 DNA,CDR3 protein
TRBV6-5,TRBJ1-5,-,TRBD1,TGTGCCAGCACGAGGACAGGGAAGGATAATCAGCCCCAGCATTTT,CASTRTGKDNQPQHF
TRBV6-6,TRBJ2-5,-,-,TGTGCCAGCAGTTATGGCGGGGGCATCCAAGAGACCCAGTACTTC,CASSYGGGIQETQYF
TRBV20-1,TRBJ2-1,-,TRBD2,TGCAGTGCTAGTGATCCGGGACTAGCGGGGGGTACCTACAATGAGCAGTTCTTC,CSASDPGLAGGTYNEQFF
TRBV7-9,TRBJ1-4,once,-,TGTGCCAGCAGCTTAGGCAGGGGAGCTGAAAAACTGTTTTTT,CASSLGRGAEKLFF
TRBV6-6,TRBJ1-2,-,-,TGTGCCAGCACCGCCGACACCGGCCTGGGCTACACCTTC,CASTADTGLGYTF
TRBV19,TRBJ2-1,-,TRBD2,TGTGCCAGTAGACCCTACGGGACTAGGGGCAATGAGCAGTTCTTC,CASRPYGTRGNEQFF
TRBV9,TRBJ1-6,-,TRBD1,TGTGCCAGCAGCTTCGGACAGGGGGCCGATAATTCACCCCTCCACTTT,CASSFGQGADNSPLHF
TRBV27,TRBJ1-6,-,-,TGTGCCAGCAGCCCGGGGGGGTTTTGGTCACCCCTCCACTTT,CASSPGGFWSPLHF
TRBV12-3/TRBV12-4,TRBJ1-1,-,-,TGTGCCAGCAGGAACCAGGTGAACACTGAAGCTTTCTTT,CASRNQVNTEAFF
TRBV25-1,TRBJ1-4,-,TRBD1,TGTGCCAGCAGTGGGGACAGGGGGCGGTCTAATGAAAAACTGTTTTTT,CASSGDRGRSNEKLFF
TRBV6-2/TRBV6-3,TRBJ1-4,-,TRBD1,TGTGCCAGCAGTTCCCGCGGGAGGGGGCCCTTAACTAATGAAAAACTGTTTTTT,CASSSRGRGPLTNEKLFF
TRBV18,TRBJ1-2,-,-,TGTGCCAGCTCACCGGCCGACTATGGCTACACCTTC,CASSPADYGYTF
TRBV7-8,TRBJ2-7,few,-,TGTGCCAGCAGCTTAGCGCTGGGTCTAGGATCCTACGAGCAGTACTTC,CASSLALGLGSYEQYF
TRBV5-8,TRBJ1-1,-,TRBD1,TGTGCCAGCAGCTTTAGGGGGCGTCAGACTGAAGCTTTCTTT,CASSFRGRQTEAFF
TRBV29-1,TRBJ2-5,-,TRBD2,TGCAGCGTCCGACTAGCGGGAGGCTACCAATTTGCGACCCAGTACTTC,CSVRLAGGYQFATQYF
TRBV7-9,TRBJ1-2,-,TRBD1,TGTGCCAGCTCGCCCTACCGGACAGGGTGGCACTATGGCTACACCTTC,CASSPYRTGWHYGYTF
TRBV12-3/TRBV12-4,TRBJ1-4,-,-,TGTGCCAGCAGTTTGACGGGGGAGGTGTTTTTT,CASSLTGEVFF
TRBV19,TRBJ1-5,-,-,TGTGCCAGTAGTATAACGATGCCCAGGGGTCCAGGGGCCCAGCATTTT,CASSITMPRGPGAQHF
TRBV6-6,TRBJ1-2,-,-,TGTGCCACCGATCGGGGGAACACTAACTATGGCTACACCTTC,CATDRGNTNYGYTF
TRBV19,TRBJ2-1,-,TRBD2,TGTGCCAGTAGTAGGACGGGACTAGGTTACAATGAGCAGTTCTTC,CASSRTGLGYNEQFF
TRBV19,TRBJ1-4,-,-,TGTGCCTCCAGGGGAGGGGGAAGTGAAAAACTGTTTTTT,CASRGGGSEKLFF
TRBV19,TRBJ1-4,once,-,TGTGCCAGTAGTATCGGACAGACAACTAATGAAAAACTGTTTTTT,CASSIGQTTNEKLFF
TRBV5-1,TRBJ1-6,-,TRBD1,TGCGCCAGCAGTCTACAGGGGAACTATAATTCACCCCTCCACTTT,CASSLQGNYNSPLHF